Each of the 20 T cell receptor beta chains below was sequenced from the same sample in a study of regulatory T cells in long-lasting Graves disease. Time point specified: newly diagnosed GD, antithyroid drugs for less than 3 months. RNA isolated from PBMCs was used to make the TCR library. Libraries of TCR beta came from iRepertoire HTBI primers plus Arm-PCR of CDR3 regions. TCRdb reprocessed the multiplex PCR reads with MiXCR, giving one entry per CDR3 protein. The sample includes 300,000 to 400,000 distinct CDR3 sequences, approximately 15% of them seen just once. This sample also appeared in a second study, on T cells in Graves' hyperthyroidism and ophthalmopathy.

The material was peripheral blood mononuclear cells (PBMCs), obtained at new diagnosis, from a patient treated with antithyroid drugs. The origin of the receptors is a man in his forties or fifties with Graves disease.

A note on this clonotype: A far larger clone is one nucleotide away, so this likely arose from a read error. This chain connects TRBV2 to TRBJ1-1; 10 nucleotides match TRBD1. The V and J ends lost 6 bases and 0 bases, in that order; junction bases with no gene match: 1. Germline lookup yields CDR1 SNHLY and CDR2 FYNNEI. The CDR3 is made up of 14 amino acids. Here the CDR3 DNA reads TGTGCCAGCAGGGGGACAGGGGTGAACACTGAAGCTTTCTTT. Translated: CASRGTGVNTEAFF.

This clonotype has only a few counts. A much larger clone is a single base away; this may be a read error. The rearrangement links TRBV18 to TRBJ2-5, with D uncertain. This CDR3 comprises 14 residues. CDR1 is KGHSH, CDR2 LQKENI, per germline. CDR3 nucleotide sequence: TGTGCCAGCTCACCACCGAATAGTCAGGAGACCCTGTACTTC. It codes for CASSPPNSQETLYF.

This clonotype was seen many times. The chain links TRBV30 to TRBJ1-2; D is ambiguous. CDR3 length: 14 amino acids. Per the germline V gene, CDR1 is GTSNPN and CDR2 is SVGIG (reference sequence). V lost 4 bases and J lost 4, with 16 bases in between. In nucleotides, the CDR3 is TGTGCCTGGACCCGTGACCGGGTGGTCTATGGCTACACCTTC. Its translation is CAWTRDRVVYGYTF.

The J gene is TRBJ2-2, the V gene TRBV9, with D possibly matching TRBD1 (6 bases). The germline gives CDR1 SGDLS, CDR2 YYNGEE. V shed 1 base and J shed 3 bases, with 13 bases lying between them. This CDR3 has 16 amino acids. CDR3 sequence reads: CASSVNPQGDTGELFF. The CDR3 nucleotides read TGTGCCAGCAGCGTAAATCCACAGGGCGACACCGGGGAGCTGTTTTTT. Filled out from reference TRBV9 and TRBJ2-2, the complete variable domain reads DSGVTQTPKHLITATGQRVTLRCSPRSGDLSVYWYQQSLDQGLQFLIQYYNGEERAKGNILERFSAQQFPDLHSELNLSSLELGDSALYFCASSVNPQGDTGELFFGEGSRLTVL.

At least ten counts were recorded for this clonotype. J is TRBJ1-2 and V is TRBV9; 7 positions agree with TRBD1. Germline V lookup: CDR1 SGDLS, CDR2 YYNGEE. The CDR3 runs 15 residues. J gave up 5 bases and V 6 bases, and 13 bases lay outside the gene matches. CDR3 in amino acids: CASTRRTGLEYGYTF. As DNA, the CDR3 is TGTGCCAGCACCCGCAGGACAGGATTAGAATATGGCTACACCTTC.

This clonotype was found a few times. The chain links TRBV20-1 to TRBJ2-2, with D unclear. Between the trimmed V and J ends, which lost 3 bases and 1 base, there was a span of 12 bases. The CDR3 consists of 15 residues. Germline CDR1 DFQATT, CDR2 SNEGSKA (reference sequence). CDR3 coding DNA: TGCAGTGCTAGCGAGCGAATTAAGAACACCGGGGAGCTGTTTTTT. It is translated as CSASERIKNTGELFF.

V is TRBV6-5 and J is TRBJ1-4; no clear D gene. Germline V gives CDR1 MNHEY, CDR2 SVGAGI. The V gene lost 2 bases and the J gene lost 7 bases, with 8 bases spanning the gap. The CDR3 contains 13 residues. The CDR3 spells CASSYRDFEKLFF. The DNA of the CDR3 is TGTGCCAGCAGTTACCGAGACTTTGAAAAACTGTTTTTT.

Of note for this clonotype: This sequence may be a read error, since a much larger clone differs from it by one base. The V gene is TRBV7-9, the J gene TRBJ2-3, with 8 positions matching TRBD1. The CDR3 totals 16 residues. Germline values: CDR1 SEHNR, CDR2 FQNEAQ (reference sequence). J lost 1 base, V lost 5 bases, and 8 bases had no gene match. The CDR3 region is CASSAGQGYRTDTQYF. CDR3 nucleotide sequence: TGTGCCAGCAGCGCCGGACAGGGTTACCGCACAGATACGCAGTATTTT.

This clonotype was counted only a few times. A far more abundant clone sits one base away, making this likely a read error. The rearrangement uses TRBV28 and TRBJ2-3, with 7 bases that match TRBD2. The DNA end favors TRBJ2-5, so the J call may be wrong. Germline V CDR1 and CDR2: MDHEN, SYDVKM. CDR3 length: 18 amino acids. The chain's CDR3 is CASTPGLADSDPGGTQYF. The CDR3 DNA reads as TGTGCCAGCACCCCCGGGCTAGCGGATTCCGACCCGGGTGGGACCCAGTACTTC.

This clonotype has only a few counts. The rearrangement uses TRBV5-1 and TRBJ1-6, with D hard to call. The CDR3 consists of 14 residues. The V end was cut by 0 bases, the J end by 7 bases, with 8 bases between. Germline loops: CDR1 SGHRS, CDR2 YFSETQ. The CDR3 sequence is CASSLDGRNSPLHF. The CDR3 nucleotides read TGCGCCAGCAGCTTGGACGGCCGCAATTCACCCCTCCACTTT.

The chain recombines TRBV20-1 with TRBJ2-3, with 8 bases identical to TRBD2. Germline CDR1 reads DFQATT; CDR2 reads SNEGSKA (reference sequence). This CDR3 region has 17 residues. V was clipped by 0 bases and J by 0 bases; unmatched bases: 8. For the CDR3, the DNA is TGCAGTGCTAGAGACCGCGTAGCGGGGACTAGCACAGATACGCAGTATTTT. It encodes CSARDRVAGTSTDTQYF.

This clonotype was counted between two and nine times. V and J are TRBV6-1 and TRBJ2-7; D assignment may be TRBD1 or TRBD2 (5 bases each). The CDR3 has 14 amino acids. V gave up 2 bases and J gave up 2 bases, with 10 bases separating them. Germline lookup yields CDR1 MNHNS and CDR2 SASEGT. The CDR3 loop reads CASSEHRRPYEQYF. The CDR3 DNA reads TGTGCCAGCAGTGAACACAGGAGGCCCTACGAGCAGTACTTC.

CDR3 loop: CASSAGPGDTQYF. The CDR3, as DNA: TGTGCCAGCAGCGCAGGCCCGGGAGATACGCAGTATTTT. The V gene is TRBV9, the J gene TRBJ2-3, with D hard to call. CDR1 is SGDLS, CDR2 YYNGEE, per germline. V lost 3 bases, J lost 5 bases, and 10 bases lay in between. The CDR3 runs to 13 residues.

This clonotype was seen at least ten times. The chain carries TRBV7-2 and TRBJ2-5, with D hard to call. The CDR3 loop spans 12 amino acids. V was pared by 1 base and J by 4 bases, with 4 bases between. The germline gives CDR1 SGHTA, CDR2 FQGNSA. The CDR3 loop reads CASSLDRETQYF. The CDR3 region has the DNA TGTGCCAGCAGCTTAGATCGAGAGACCCAGTACTTC.

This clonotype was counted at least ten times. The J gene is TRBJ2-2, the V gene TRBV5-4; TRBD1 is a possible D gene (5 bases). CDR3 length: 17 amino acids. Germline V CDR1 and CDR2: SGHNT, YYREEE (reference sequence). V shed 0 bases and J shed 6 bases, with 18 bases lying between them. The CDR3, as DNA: TGTGCCAGCAGCTTGGTTTATGGCAGGGATTACTCCGGGGAGCTGTTTTTT. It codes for CASSLVYGRDYSGELFF.

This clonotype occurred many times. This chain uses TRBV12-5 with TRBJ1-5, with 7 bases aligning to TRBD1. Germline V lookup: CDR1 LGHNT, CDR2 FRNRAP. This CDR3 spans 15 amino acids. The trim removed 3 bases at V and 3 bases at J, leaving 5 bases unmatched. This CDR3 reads CASGFAGGANQPQHF. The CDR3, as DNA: TGTGCTAGTGGTTTTGCAGGGGGTGCCAATCAGCCCCAGCATTTT.

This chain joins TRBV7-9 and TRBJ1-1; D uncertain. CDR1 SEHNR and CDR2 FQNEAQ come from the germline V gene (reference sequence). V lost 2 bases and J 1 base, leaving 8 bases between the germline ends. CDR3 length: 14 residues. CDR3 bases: TGTGCCAGCAGCTTAATAACGGGGAACACTGAAGCTTTCTTT. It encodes CASSLITGNTEAFF.

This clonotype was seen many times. CDR3 sequence: CASSPVTAETEAFF. CDR3 coding DNA: TGCGCCAGCAGCCCAGTTACTGCAGAAACTGAAGCTTTCTTT. V usage is TRBV5-1 and J usage is TRBJ1-1; D is undetermined. The CDR3 loop spans 14 amino acids. V was pared by 4 bases and J by 5 bases, with 15 bases between. The V gene's germline CDR1 is SGHRS and CDR2 YFSETQ.

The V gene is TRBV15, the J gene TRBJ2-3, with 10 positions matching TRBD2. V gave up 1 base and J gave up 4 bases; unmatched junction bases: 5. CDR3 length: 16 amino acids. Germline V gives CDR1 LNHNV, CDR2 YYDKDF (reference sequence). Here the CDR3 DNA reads TGTGCCACCAGCAGAGGAGCGGGGGGGAGCGCAGATACGCAGTATTTT. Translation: CATSRGAGGSADTQYF.

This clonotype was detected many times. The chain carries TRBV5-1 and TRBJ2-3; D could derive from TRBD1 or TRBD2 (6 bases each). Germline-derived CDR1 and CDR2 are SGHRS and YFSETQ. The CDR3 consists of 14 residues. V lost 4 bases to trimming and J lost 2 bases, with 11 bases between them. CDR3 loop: CASSVRDNTDTQYF. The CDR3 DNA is TGCGCCAGCAGCGTGCGGGACAACACAGATACGCAGTATTTT.